A selection of T cell receptor beta chains follows, all from one sample in a study of neurological immune-mediated disorders. TCRdb re-called the 5' RACE reads through MiXCR, storing one row per CDR3 protein. The sample lists some 61,000 distinct CDR3 sequences, about 4% seen once, with 1% to 1.5% in the top ten. The sample taken for sequencing was PBMCs. The receptors were sampled from a man aged 25-40 years with multiple sclerosis. Both conserved end residues are part of each CDR3. A D gene is named only where the DNA matches it firmly. Some rows mark clone size as missing; the rest say once, few, many or name a class of expanded clone.

clone_size: many
j_call: TRBJ2-5
cdr3_length: 14
v_call: TRBV3-1
d_call: TRBD1
cdr3_nt: TGTGCCAGCACGAGGACAGGGGGCAGAGAGACCCAGTACTTC
cdr3_aa: CASTRTGGRETQYF

clone_size: many
j_call: TRBJ2-7
cdr3_length: 15
v_call: TRBV6-2/TRBV6-3
d_call: TRBD1
cdr3_nt: TGTGCCAGCAGTCGTCGACAGGGCAGCTCCGCCGAGCAGTACTTC
cdr3_aa: CASSRRQGSSAEQYF

clone_size: .
j_call: TRBJ1-4
cdr3_length: 16
v_call: TRBV7-9
d_call: .
cdr3_nt: TGTGCCAGCAGCTTAGAGGTTTATGCAACTAATGAAAAACTGTTTTTT
cdr3_aa: CASSLEVYATNEKLFF

clone_size: many
j_call: TRBJ1-6
cdr3_length: 16
v_call: TRBV5-1
d_call: TRBD1
cdr3_nt: TGCGCCAGCAGCTTCCGGGACAGGGCCTCCAATTCACCCCTCCACTTT
cdr3_aa: CASSFRDRASNSPLHF

clone_size: many
j_call: TRBJ2-5
cdr3_length: 12
v_call: TRBV29-1
d_call: .
cdr3_nt: TGCAGCGTTCATGACGCCGGAGAGACCCAGTACTTC
cdr3_aa: CSVHDAGETQYF

clone_size: many
j_call: TRBJ1-2
cdr3_length: 14
v_call: TRBV5-6
d_call: .
cdr3_nt: TGTGCCAGCAGCTTGAAAAGGTGGGGTTTCGGCTACACCTTC
cdr3_aa: CASSLKRWGFGYTF

clone_size: .
j_call: TRBJ2-1
cdr3_length: 17
v_call: TRBV5-1
d_call: .
cdr3_nt: TGCGCCAGCAGCTTGGCACCCCCCGTCCCGCCTTACAATGAGCAGTTCTTC
cdr3_aa: CASSLAPPVPPYNEQFF

clone_size: many
j_call: TRBJ2-7
cdr3_length: 15
v_call: TRBV20-1
d_call: TRBD1
cdr3_nt: TGCAGTGCCGCACGGAGGGACAGGGGTGGTATCGAGCAGTACTTC
cdr3_aa: CSAARRDRGGIEQYF

clone_size: .
j_call: TRBJ2-3
cdr3_length: 16
v_call: TRBV15
d_call: TRBD1
cdr3_nt: TGTGCCACCAGCAGAGAGGGGGACAGGCCCACAGATACGCAGTATTTT
cdr3_aa: CATSREGDRPTDTQYF

clone_size: many
j_call: TRBJ1-1
cdr3_length: 12
v_call: TRBV20-1
d_call: TRBD1
cdr3_nt: TGCAGTGCTTGGGGACAGGGTACTGAAGCTTTCTTT
cdr3_aa: CSAWGQGTEAFF

clone_size: many
j_call: TRBJ1-1
cdr3_length: 12
v_call: TRBV10-2
d_call: .
cdr3_nt: TGCGCCAGCAGCTCTACGGCCGCTGAAGCTTTCTTT
cdr3_aa: CASSSTAAEAFF

clone_size: many
j_call: TRBJ2-3
cdr3_length: 15
v_call: TRBV6-6
d_call: TRBD2
cdr3_nt: TGTGCCAGCAGTTACAGGCGGGGGGGCACAGATACGCAGTATTTT
cdr3_aa: CASSYRRGGTDTQYF

clone_size: many
j_call: TRBJ2-5
cdr3_length: 15
v_call: TRBV5-5
d_call: TRBD1
cdr3_nt: TGTGCCAGCAGCTCCGGGACAGGGGACGTAGAGACCCAGTACTTC
cdr3_aa: CASSSGTGDVETQYF

clone_size: many
j_call: TRBJ1-2
cdr3_length: 15
v_call: TRBV4-1
d_call: TRBD1
cdr3_nt: TGCGCCAGCAGCCACACCCGGGACAGGGGGGATGGCTACACCTTC
cdr3_aa: CASSHTRDRGDGYTF

clone_size: .
j_call: TRBJ2-7
cdr3_length: 14
v_call: TRBV9
d_call: TRBD2
cdr3_nt: TGTGCCAGCAGCGTCGGACAGCGGGGGGACGAGCAGTACTTC
cdr3_aa: CASSVGQRGDEQYF

clone_size: many
j_call: TRBJ2-7
cdr3_length: 15
v_call: TRBV9
d_call: TRBD2
cdr3_nt: TGTGCCAGCAGCGTAGAGAGCGGGGGAACCTACGAGCAGTACTTC
cdr3_aa: CASSVESGGTYEQYF

clone_size: many
j_call: TRBJ2-1
cdr3_length: 14
v_call: TRBV3-1
d_call: .
cdr3_nt: TGTGCCAGCAGCCGTAGGGACCCCGGAGGGGAGCAGTTCTTC
cdr3_aa: CASSRRDPGGEQFF

clone_size: many
j_call: TRBJ2-3
cdr3_length: 13
v_call: TRBV2
d_call: .
cdr3_nt: TGTGCCAGCGAGCTCTCGAGCACAGATACGCAGTATTTT
cdr3_aa: CASELSSTDTQYF

clone_size: many
j_call: TRBJ1-2
cdr3_length: 13
v_call: TRBV12-3/TRBV12-4
d_call: .
cdr3_nt: TGTGCCAGCAGTCACAGGGATAGCTATGGCTACACCTTC
cdr3_aa: CASSHRDSYGYTF